What follows is one T cell receptor (beta chain) and its context. Germline values: CDR1 SNHLY, CDR2 FYNNEI. V lost 4 bases and J lost 3, with 16 bases in between. The CDR3 covers 15 residues. Sequencing was performed with immunoSEQ multiplex PCR; in TCRdb, only in-frame clones are kept and a portion is missing. This table has around 20,000 clones, more than 75% appearing once. This record comes from a study of control samples from healthy donors and cancer patients. The sequencing sample was made of PBMCs. This clonotype was obtained from a woman in her sixties or seventies with head and neck cancer. V usage is TRBV2 and J usage is TRBJ2-7, with D perhaps matching TRBD1 or TRBD2 (5 bases each). Here the CDR3 DNA reads TGTGCCAGCAGTGGGGCCCGGGACGAGCACTACGAGCAGTACTTC. Its translation is CASSGARDEHYEQYF.